The 27 T cell receptor beta chains below come from one sample, sequenced in a study of CD8+ T cells in alopecia areata. Investigators isolated RNA and reverse transcribed it into cDNA to act as the sequencing template. Clones were read by immunoSEQ multiplex PCR, and TCRdb kept only the in-frame ones, dropping some. The sample lists around 270,000 clones, nearly 60% occurring once. The treatment denotes: oral pan-JAK inhibitor, 5-10 mg twice daily. Sequences were derived from CD4+ T cells sorted from blood, sampled at week 24, from a patient treated with tofacitinib. Source of these receptors: a human donor with alopecia areata.

V is TRBV30 and J is TRBJ1-1, with 9 bases lining up with TRBD1. V gave up 2 bases and J gave up 1 base; unmatched junction bases: 2. Germline CDR1 and CDR2: GTSNPN and SVGIG (reference sequence). The CDR3 contains 14 residues. CDR3 DNA sequence: TGTGCCTGGAGTAAGGACAGGGGGAACACTGAAGCTTTCTTT. Translation: CAWSKDRGNTEAFF.

The chain uses TRBV7-2 and TRBJ2-5; D call uncertain. The CDR3 loop spans 11 amino acids. Trimming stripped 5 bases from V and 6 bases from J, with 7 bases between. From germline, CDR1 is SGHTA and CDR2 FQGNSA. CDR3 coding DNA: TGTGCCAGCAGCCTTTCTAAGACCCAGTACTTC. Translated: CASSLSKTQYF.

This clone turned up a few times. CDR3 in DNA: TGCAGCGTTGTGGGGGACAGGGCGAACACTGAAGCTTTCTTT. Translation gives CSVVGDRANTEAFF. The V call is TRBV29-1, the J call TRBJ1-1, with 9 bases identical to TRBD1. Per the germline V gene, CDR1 is SQVTM and CDR2 is ANQGSEA. Trimming removed 4 bases from V and 1 base from J; junction bases left unmatched: 4. The CDR3 contains 14 residues.

This sequence joins TRBV30 and TRBJ2-1; 8 nucleotides line up with TRBD2. CDR3 length equals 15 residues. CDR1 GTSNPN and CDR2 SVGIG come from the germline V gene (reference sequence). The V segment lost 2 bases and the J segment 6 bases; nucleotides outside the gene matches: 9. In DNA, the CDR3 is TGTGCCTGGAGTTGGAGTAGCGGGGCAATCAATGAGCAGTTCTTC. Translating gives CAWSWSSGAINEQFF.

The CDR3 DNA follows: TGCGCCAGCAGCTTGGAGCGACGCGAAAAACTGTTTTTT. Protein: CASSLERREKLFF. The chain joins TRBV5-1 to TRBJ1-4; D not certain. Looked up from germline, CDR1 is SGHRS and CDR2 is YFSETQ. The V end was cut by 0 bases, the J end by 8 bases, with 8 bases between. The CDR3 runs to 13 residues.

This clone was found a few times. The chain combines TRBV4-1 with TRBJ2-1; 8 bases are a match to TRBD1. Germline V gene data show CDR1 as MGHRA and CDR2 as YSYEKL. Trimming removed 3 bases from V and 6 bases from J; junction bases left unmatched: 10. The CDR3 is 16 residues long. This chain's CDR3 is CASSQDPGTGSNEQFF. Written as DNA, the CDR3 is TGCGCCAGCAGCCAGGATCCCGGGACAGGAAGCAATGAGCAGTTCTTC.

The chain links TRBV29-1 to TRBJ2-5; D is tentatively TRBD1 or TRBD2 (5 bases each). V lost 3 bases and J 7 bases, leaving 15 bases between the germline ends. Germline values: CDR1 SQVTM, CDR2 ANQGSEA. CDR3 length: 13 amino acids. The CDR3 spells CSVDPGTGGTQYF. Here the CDR3 DNA reads TGCAGCGTTGATCCGGGGACCGGTGGGACCCAGTACTTC.

The gene calls are TRBV29-1 and TRBJ2-3; no reliable D call. Germline V gene sequence: CDR1 SQVTM, CDR2 ANQGSEA. This CDR3 has 12 amino acids. V was pared by 4 bases and J by 2 bases, with 7 bases between. This CDR3 reads CSVGSLTDTQYF. The CDR3 DNA reads as TGCAGCGTTGGGTCCCTCACAGATACGCAGTATTTT.

The gene calls are TRBV7-9 and TRBJ2-1; TRBD1 matches at 7 bases. V lost 5 bases to trimming and J lost 0 bases; unmatched junction nucleotides: 4. The CDR3 consists of 15 residues. CDR1 SEHNR and CDR2 FQNEAQ come from the germline V gene (reference sequence). CDR3 DNA: TGTGCCAGCAGCGCCGGGACAGACTCCTACAATGAGCAGTTCTTC. As protein: CASSAGTDSYNEQFF.

This clone showed up just once. V is TRBV6-6 and J is TRBJ2-7, with 9 positions matching TRBD1. With 7 bases clipped from V and 5 bases from J, the junction kept 12 bases outside the gene matches. Germline V gene lookup returns CDR1 MNHNY and CDR2 SVGAGI (reference sequence). The CDR3 consists of 15 residues. CDR3 sequence reads: CASTASRDRAHEQYF. CDR3 in DNA: TGTGCCAGCACCGCGAGCCGGGACAGGGCGCACGAGCAGTACTTC.

This clone was detected once. The CDR3 loop is CASSSNQETQYF. The CDR3 nucleotides are TGTGCCAGCAGCTCAAACCAAGAGACCCAGTACTTC. The chain links TRBV7-6 to TRBJ2-5; no reliable D call. V was clipped by 4 bases and J by 0 bases, with 3 bases between them. Germline V gene sequence: CDR1 SGHVS, CDR2 FNYEAQ. This CDR3 contains 12 residues.

This clone occurred a few times. The chain recombines TRBV6-6 with TRBJ2-4; a possible D gene is TRBD2 (6 bases). Germline CDR1 MNHNY, CDR2 SVGAGI (reference sequence). The length of the CDR3 is 13 residues. The V and J ends lost 0 bases and 9 bases respectively, with 9 bases between them. CDR3: CASSYSGGSIQYF. In nucleotides, the CDR3 is TGTGCCAGCAGTTACTCGGGGGGTAGCATTCAGTACTTC.

This clone has just a few counts. The V and J genes are TRBV2 and TRBJ2-1; TRBD1 might be the D (6 bases). From germline, CDR1 is SNHLY and CDR2 FYNNEI. V lost 7 bases and J 4 bases, leaving 14 bases between the germline ends. This CDR3 is 14 amino acids long. CDR3 coding DNA: TGTGCCAGCACCACAGGGCTGGTATACAATGAGCAGTTCTTC. Protein product: CASTTGLVYNEQFF.

The rearrangement uses TRBV2 and TRBJ1-2; no clear D. V lost 6 bases and J 7 bases, leaving 12 bases between the germline ends. Looked up from germline, CDR1 is SNHLY and CDR2 is FYNNEI. The CDR3 spans 12 residues. The DNA for the CDR3 is TGTGCCAGCAGCCCTCGTAGCGGTGGCTACACCTTC. Its protein is CASSPRSGGYTF.

Only a few counts were recorded for this clone. The chain couples TRBV30 to TRBJ2-1; 12 bases agree with TRBD2. Germline V gene data show CDR1 as GTSNPN and CDR2 as SVGIG (reference sequence). With 3 bases clipped from V and 15 bases from J, the junction kept 6 bases outside the gene matches. The length of the CDR3 is 12 residues. CDR3 region: CAWRSPSGGAFF. The CDR3, as DNA: TGTGCCTGGAGATCGCCTAGCGGGGGGGCGTTCTTC.

The V gene is TRBV9, the J gene TRBJ2-7; D might be TRBD1 (6 bases). CDR1 is SGDLS, CDR2 YYNGEE, per germline. The length of the CDR3 is 15 residues. Trimming removed 5 bases at V and 3 bases at J, with 18 bases between. The CDR3 region is CASSPKAHRDYEQYF. CDR3 coding DNA: TGTGCCAGCAGTCCCAAGGCCCACAGGGACTACGAGCAGTACTTC.

The chain recombines TRBV5-1 with TRBJ2-1; TRBD2 aligns across 9 bases. Germline V lookup: CDR1 SGHRS, CDR2 YFSETQ. The CDR3 is 17 amino acids. V lost 4 bases and J lost 0; bases outside the gene matches: 8. CDR3 sequence reads: CASSPFRGGASYNEQFF. The DNA of the CDR3 is TGCGCCAGCAGCCCCTTCCGCGGGGGGGCCTCCTACAATGAGCAGTTCTTC.

CDR3 residues: CASSLGSTLTNEKLFF. CDR3 sequence (DNA): TGTGCCAGCAGCCTCGGGTCAACACTTACTAATGAAAAACTGTTTTTT. J is TRBJ1-4 and V is TRBV5-6; D gene unclear. Trimming shortened V by 4 bases and J by 2 bases, and 15 bases separated the two germline ends. Per the germline V gene, CDR1 is SGHDT and CDR2 is YYEEEE. The CDR3 loop spans 16 amino acids. The entire variable domain, with the rest obtained from reference TRBV5-6 and TRBJ1-4, is as follows: DAGVTQSPTHLIKTRGQQVTLRCSPKSGHDTVSWYQQALGQGPQFIFQYYEEEERQRGNFPDRFSGHQFPNYSSELNVNALLLGDSALYLCASSLGSTLTNEKLFFGSGTQLSVL.

The chain joins TRBV15 to TRBJ1-1, with a tentative D call TRBD1 (5 bases). CDR3 length: 14 amino acids. V gave up 0 bases and J gave up 8 bases, with 13 bases separating them. In germline, CDR1 is LNHNV, CDR2 YYDKDF (reference sequence). CDR3 bases: TGTGCCACCAGCAGAGATCGAGGGGAAGGAGAAGCTTTCTTT. This encodes CATSRDRGEGEAFF.

This clone was seen only a few times. The chain has TRBV5-1 and TRBJ1-6; D ambiguous. CDR3 size: 17 residues. Deletions cut 5 bases from V and 7 bases from J, with 22 bases between. In germline, CDR1 is SGHRS, CDR2 YFSETQ. CDR3 loop: CASSQLVSRTENSPLHF. The CDR3, as DNA: TGCGCCAGCAGTCAACTTGTTAGCAGGACGGAAAATTCACCCCTCCACTTT.

The chain recombines TRBV28 with TRBJ2-3; 8 nucleotides align to TRBD1. CDR1 is MDHEN and CDR2 is SYDVKM in the germline V gene. The trim removed 6 bases at V and 0 bases at J, leaving 14 bases unmatched. The CDR3 is 18 amino acids. The CDR3 sequence is CASRPTLRTGHSTDTQYF. The CDR3 region has the DNA TGTGCCAGCAGGCCAACCCTGCGGACAGGGCACAGCACAGATACGCAGTATTTT.

This clone was seen a handful of times. The chain uses TRBV12-5 and TRBJ1-1; the match to TRBD1 covers 7 bases. Germline CDR1 reads LGHNT; CDR2 reads FRNRAP. The CDR3 runs 12 residues. Unmatched junction bases numbered 4, after V lost 6 bases and J lost 6 bases. CDR3 DNA: TGTGCTAGTGGGGGCCAGGGGGCTGAAGCTTTCTTT. Protein product: CASGGQGAEAFF.

In this sample, this clone turned up a few times. The V and J genes are TRBV5-4 and TRBJ1-3, with D hard to call. Looked up from germline, CDR1 is SGHNT and CDR2 is YYREEE (reference sequence). V lost 0 bases and J 3 bases, leaving 4 bases between the germline ends. The CDR3 has 13 residues. The CDR3: CASSLDSGNTIYF. CDR3 DNA sequence: TGTGCCAGCAGCTTGGACAGTGGAAACACCATATATTTT.

This clone was seen a few times. The J gene is TRBJ2-2, the V gene TRBV9; D is unclear. V lost 0 bases and J 6 bases, leaving 12 bases between the germline ends. This CDR3 has 15 residues. Germline CDR1 SGDLS, CDR2 YYNGEE. CDR3 sequence reads: CASSVATQSPGELFF. The DNA of the CDR3 is TGTGCCAGCAGCGTAGCTACACAGTCCCCCGGGGAGCTGTTTTTT. The whole variable domain, filled in from reference TRBV9 and TRBJ2-2, reads DSGVTQTPKHLITATGQRVTLRCSPRSGDLSVYWYQQSLDQGLQFLIQYYNGEERAKGNILERFSAQQFPDLHSELNLSSLELGDSALYFCASSVATQSPGELFFGEGSRLTVL.

The chain combines TRBV12-5 with TRBJ2-2, with D possibly TRBD1 on 6 matching bases. V gave up 6 bases and J gave up 1 base, with 15 bases separating them. The CDR3 is made up of 16 amino acids. In germline, CDR1 is LGHNT, CDR2 FRNRAP. The CDR3 sequence is CASGLEGQRNTGELFF. In nucleotides, the CDR3 is TGTGCTAGTGGCCTAGAAGGACAGAGGAACACCGGGGAGCTGTTTTTT.

This sequence joins TRBV29-1 and TRBJ2-3, with D possibly TRBD1 on 6 matching bases. With 4 bases removed from V and 5 bases from J, the gap between germline ends came to 10 bases. Germline-derived CDR1 and CDR2 are SQVTM and ANQGSEA. The CDR3 is made up of 12 amino acids. CDR3 sequence reads: CSVGARGDTQYF. CDR3 nucleotide sequence: TGCAGCGTTGGGGCCAGGGGAGATACGCAGTATTTT.

This chain links TRBV18 with TRBJ2-5; D is ambiguous. Germline V CDR1 and CDR2: KGHSH, LQKENI. Trimming left V 2 bases short and J 5 bases short, with 9 bases between. This CDR3 is 13 amino acids long. The CDR3 bases are TGTGCCAGCTCACCAGAGATACTGGAGACCCAGTACTTC. Protein: CASSPEILETQYF.